The TCR beta chain described here comes from a study of metastatic and nonmetastatic thyroid tumors. V gave up 3 bases and J gave up 4 bases; unmatched junction bases: 2. CDR3 length equals 13 residues. Germline V CDR1 and CDR2: MNHEY, SVGEGT. TCRdb recomputed clones from the PCR reads via MiXCR. The sample includes roughly 9,900 clones, under 30% of them seen just once. This clone was seen many times. Nobody among the patients had been given any treatment before thyroid surgery. J is TRBJ2-5 and V is TRBV6-2 or TRBV6-3; 7 bases agree with TRBD2. This TCR was recovered from a male donor with papillary thyroid cancer or a benign thyroid nodule (not recorded which). Some clones in this sample may be carry-over from other donors' samples. Specimen: tumor tissue. CDR3 DNA sequence: TGTGCCAGCAGTTATTTAGCGGGAGAGACCCAGTACTTC. Amino acid sequence: CASSYLAGETQYF.